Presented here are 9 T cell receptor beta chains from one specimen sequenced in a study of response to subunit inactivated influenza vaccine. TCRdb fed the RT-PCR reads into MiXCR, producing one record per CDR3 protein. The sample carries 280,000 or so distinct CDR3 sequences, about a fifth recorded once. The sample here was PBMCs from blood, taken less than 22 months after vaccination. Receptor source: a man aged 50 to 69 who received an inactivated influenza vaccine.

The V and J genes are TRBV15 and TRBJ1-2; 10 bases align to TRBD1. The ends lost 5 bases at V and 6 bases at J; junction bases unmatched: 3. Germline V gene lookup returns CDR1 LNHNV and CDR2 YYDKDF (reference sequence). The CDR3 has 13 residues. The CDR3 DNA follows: TGTGCCACCAGCCCTGACAGGGGGCATGGCTACACCTTC. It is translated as CATSPDRGHGYTF.

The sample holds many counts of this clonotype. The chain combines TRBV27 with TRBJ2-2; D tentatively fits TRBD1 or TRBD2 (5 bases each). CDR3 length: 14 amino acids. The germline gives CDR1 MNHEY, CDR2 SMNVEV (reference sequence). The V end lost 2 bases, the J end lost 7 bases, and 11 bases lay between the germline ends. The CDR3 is CASSLIGAGGELFF. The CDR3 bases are TGTGCCAGCAGTTTAATAGGGGCGGGCGGGGAGCTGTTTTTT.

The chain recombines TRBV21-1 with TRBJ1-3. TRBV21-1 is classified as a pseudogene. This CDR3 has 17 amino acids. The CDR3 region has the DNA TGTGCCAGCAGCAATGCCGCGGATATGTTTCATGGGGACACCATATATTTT. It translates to CASSNAADMFHGDTIYF.

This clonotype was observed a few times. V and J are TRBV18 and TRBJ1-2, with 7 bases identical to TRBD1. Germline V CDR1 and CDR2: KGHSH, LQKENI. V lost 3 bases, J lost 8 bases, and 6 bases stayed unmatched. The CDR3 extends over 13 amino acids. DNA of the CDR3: TGTGCCAGCTCACCCGACCCGGACAGGGGCTACACCTTC. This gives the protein CASSPDPDRGYTF.

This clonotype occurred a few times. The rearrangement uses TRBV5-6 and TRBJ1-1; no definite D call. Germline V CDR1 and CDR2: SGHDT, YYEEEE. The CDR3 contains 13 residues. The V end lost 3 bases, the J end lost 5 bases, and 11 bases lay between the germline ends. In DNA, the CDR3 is TGTGCCAGCAGCTGGCAGTCGAGGACTGAAGCTTTCTTT. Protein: CASSWQSRTEAFF. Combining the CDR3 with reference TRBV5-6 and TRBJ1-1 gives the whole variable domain DAGVTQSPTHLIKTRGQQVTLRCSPKSGHDTVSWYQQALGQGPQFIFQYYEEEERQRGNFPDRFSGHQFPNYSSELNVNALLLGDSALYLCASSWQSRTEAFFGQGTRLTVV.

CDR3 sequence: CASSLASGGGSQPQHF. CDR3 DNA sequence: TGTGCCAGCAGCTTAGCGTCCGGTGGGGGAAGTCAGCCCCAGCATTTT. The chain has TRBV7-9 and TRBJ1-5; a weak D match, TRBD1 (5 bases). Germline CDR1 and CDR2: SEHNR and FQNEAQ (reference sequence). The CDR3 totals 16 residues. V was cut by 0 bases and J by 6 bases, with 15 bases left in between.

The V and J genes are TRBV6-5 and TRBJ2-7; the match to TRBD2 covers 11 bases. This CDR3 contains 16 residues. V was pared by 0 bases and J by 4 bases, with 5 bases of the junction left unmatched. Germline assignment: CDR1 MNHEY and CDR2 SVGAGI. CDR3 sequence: CASSYSRTSGLYEQYF. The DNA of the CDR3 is TGTGCCAGCAGTTACTCGAGGACTAGCGGGTTGTACGAGCAGTACTTC.

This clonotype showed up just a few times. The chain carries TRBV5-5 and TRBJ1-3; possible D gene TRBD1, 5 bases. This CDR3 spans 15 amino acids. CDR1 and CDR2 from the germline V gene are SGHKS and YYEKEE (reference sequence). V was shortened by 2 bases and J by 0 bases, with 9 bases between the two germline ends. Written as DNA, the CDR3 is TGTGCCAGCAGCTTCGCAGGACACTCTGGAAACACCATATATTTT. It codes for CASSFAGHSGNTIYF.

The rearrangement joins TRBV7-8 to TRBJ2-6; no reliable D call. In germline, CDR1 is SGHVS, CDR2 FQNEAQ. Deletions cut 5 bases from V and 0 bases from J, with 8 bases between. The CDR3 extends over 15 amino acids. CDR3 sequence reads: CASSLRSSGANVLTF. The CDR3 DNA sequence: TGTGCCAGCAGCCTACGGAGCTCTGGGGCCAACGTCCTGACTTTC.